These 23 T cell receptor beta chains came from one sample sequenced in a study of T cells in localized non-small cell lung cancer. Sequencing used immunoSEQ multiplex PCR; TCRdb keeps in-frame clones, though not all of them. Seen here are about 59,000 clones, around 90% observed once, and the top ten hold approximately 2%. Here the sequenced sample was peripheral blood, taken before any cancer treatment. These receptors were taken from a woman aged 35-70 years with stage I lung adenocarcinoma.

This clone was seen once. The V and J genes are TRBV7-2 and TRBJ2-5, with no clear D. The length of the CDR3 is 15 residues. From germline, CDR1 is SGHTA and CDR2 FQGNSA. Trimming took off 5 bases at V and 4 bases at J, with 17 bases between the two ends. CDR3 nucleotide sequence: TGTGCCAGCAGCCCGATGATGAGTCTGGGAGAGACCCAGTACTTC. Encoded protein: CASSPMMSLGETQYF.

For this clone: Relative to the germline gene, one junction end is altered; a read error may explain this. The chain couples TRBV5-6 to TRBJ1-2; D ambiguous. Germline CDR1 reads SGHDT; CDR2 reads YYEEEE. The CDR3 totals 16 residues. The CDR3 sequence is CASSTLGWVTNYGCTF. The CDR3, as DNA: TGTGCCAGCAGCACCCTGGGCTGGGTTACTAACTATGGCTGCACCTTC. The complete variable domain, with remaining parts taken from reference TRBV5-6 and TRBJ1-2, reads DAGVTQSPTHLIKTRGQQVTLRCSPKSGHDTVSWYQQALGQGPQFIFQYYEEEERQRGNFPDRFSGHQFPNYSSELNVNALLLGDSALYLCASSTLGWVTNYGCTFGSGTRLTVV.

DNA of the CDR3: TGTGCCACACGAGGGGGTAATGAAAAACTGTTTTTT. It yields the protein CATRGGNEKLFF. The chain joins TRBV2 to TRBJ1-4; tentative D call: TRBD1 (6 bases). The V gene lost 10 bases and the J gene lost 4 bases, with 10 bases spanning the gap. The CDR3 has 12 residues. Germline loops: CDR1 SNHLY, CDR2 FYNNEI.

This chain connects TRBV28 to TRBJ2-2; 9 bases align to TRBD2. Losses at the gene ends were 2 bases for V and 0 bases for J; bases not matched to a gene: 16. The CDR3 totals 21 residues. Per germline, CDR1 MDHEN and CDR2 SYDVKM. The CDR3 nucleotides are TGTGCCAGCAGTTTAGGGGTGTCGTCTAGCGGGGCCATCGCGAACACCGGGGAGCTGTTTTTT. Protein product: CASSLGVSSSGAIANTGELFF.

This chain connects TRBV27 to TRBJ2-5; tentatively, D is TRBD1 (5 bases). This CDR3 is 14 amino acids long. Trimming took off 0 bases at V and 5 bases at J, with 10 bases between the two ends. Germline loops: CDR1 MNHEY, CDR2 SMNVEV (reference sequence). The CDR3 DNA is TGTGCCAGCAGTTTATCAGGGGCCGGGGAGACCCAGTACTTC. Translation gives CASSLSGAGETQYF.

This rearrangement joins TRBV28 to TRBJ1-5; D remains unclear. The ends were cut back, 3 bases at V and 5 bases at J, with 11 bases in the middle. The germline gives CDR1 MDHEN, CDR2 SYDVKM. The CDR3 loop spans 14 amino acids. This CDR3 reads CASSFSVDYQPQHF. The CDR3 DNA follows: TGTGCCAGCAGTTTTTCGGTAGACTATCAGCCCCAGCATTTT.

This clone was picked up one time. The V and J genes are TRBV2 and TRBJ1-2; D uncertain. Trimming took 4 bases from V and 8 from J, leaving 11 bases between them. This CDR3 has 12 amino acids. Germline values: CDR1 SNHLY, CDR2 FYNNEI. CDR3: CASSGPDGGYTF. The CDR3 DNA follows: TGTGCCAGCAGTGGCCCCGACGGAGGCTACACCTTC.

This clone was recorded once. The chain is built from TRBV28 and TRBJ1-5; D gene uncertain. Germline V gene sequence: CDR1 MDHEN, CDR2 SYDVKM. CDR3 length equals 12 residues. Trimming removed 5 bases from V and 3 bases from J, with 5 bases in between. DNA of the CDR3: TGTGCCAGCAGTCGGGACAATCAGCCCCAGCATTTT. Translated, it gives CASSRDNQPQHF.

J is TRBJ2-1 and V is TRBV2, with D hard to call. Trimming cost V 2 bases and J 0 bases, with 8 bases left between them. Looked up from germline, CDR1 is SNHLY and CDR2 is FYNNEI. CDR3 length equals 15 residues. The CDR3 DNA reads TGTGCCAGCAGTGAATTCCTTAGCTCCTACAATGAGCAGTTCTTC. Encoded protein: CASSEFLSSYNEQFF.

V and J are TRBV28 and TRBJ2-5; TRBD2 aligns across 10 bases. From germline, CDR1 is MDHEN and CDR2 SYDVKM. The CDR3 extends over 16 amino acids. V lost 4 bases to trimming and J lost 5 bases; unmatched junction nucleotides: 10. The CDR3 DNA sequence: TGTGCCAGCAGTTCCCCCGAAAAGCGGGAGGGGGAGACCCAGTACTTC. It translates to CASSSPEKREGETQYF.

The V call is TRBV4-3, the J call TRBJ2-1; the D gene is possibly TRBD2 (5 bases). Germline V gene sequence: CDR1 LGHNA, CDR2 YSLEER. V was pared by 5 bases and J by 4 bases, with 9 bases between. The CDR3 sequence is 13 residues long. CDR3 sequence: CASSSGVYNEQFF. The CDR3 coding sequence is TGCGCCAGCAGCTCCGGGGTTTACAATGAGCAGTTCTTC.

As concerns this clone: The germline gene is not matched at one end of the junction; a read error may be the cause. The DNA for the CDR3 is TGTGCCAGCGGTTTAGGCCCGGACAACTATGGCTACACCTTC. Translation gives CASGLGPDNYGYTF. This chain uses TRBV28 with TRBJ1-2; D call uncertain. Germline CDR1 reads MDHEN; CDR2 reads SYDVKM. The length of the CDR3 is 14 residues.

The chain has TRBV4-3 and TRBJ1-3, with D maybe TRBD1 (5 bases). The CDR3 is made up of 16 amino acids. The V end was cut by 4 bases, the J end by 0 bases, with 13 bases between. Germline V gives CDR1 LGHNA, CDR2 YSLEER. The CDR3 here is CASSPGGRSSGNTIYF. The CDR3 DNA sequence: TGCGCCAGCAGCCCCGGGGGAAGGAGCTCTGGAAACACCATATATTTT.

The CDR3 DNA reads as TGTGCCATCCAAACTAGCGGGGGGAGGAATGAGCAGTTCTTC. Translating gives CAIQTSGGRNEQFF. The gene calls are TRBV5-4 and TRBJ2-1; 12 bases match TRBD2. This CDR3 has 14 residues. With 9 bases clipped from V and 7 bases from J, the junction kept 8 bases outside the gene matches. Germline loops: CDR1 SGHNT, CDR2 YYREEE (reference sequence).

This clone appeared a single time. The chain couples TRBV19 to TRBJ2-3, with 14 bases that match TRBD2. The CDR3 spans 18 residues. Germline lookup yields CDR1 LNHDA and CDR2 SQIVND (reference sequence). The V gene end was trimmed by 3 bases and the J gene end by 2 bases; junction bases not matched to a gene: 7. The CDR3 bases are TGTGCCAGTAGTATGGGGACTAGCGGGGGCCTAACCACAGATACGCAGTATTTT. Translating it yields CASSMGTSGGLTTDTQYF. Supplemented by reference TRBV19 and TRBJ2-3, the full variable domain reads DGGITQSPKYLFRKEGQNVTLSCEQNLNHDAMYWYRQDPGQGLRLIYYSQIVNDFQKGDIAEGYSVSREKKESFPLTVTSAQKNPTAFYLCASSMGTSGGLTTDTQYFGPGTRLTVL.

CDR3 bases: TGTGCCAGCAGTACTAGCGGGATAGAGACCCAGTACTTC. Its translation: CASSTSGIETQYF. The chain uses TRBV6-6 and TRBJ2-5; 10 bases map to TRBD2. V was pared by 5 bases and J by 4 bases, with 1 base of the junction left unmatched. The CDR3 totals 13 residues. Germline CDR1 is MNHNY and CDR2 is SVGAGI (reference sequence).

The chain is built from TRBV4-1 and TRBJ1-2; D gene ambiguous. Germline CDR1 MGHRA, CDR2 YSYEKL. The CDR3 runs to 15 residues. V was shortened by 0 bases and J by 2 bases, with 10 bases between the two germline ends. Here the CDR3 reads CASSQDPGRNYGYTF. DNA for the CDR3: TGCGCCAGCAGCCAAGATCCTGGACGGAACTATGGCTACACCTTC.

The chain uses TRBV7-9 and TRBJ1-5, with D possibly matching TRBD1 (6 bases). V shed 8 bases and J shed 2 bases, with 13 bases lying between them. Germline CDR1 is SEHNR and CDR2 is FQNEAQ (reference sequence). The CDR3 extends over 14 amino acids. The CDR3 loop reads CASERGFGNQPQHF. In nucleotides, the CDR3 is TGTGCCAGCGAAAGGGGGTTCGGCAATCAGCCCCAGCATTTT.

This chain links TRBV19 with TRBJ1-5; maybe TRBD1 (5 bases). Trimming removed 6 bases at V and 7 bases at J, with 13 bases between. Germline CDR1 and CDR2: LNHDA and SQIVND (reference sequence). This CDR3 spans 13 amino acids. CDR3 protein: CASSWGVKQPQHF. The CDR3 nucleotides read TGTGCCAGTAGCTGGGGGGTAAAGCAGCCCCAGCATTTT.

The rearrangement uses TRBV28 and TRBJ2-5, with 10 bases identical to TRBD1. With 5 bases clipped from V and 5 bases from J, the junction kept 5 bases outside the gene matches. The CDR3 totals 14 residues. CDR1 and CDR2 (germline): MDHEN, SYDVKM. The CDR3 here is CASSKGQGWETQYF. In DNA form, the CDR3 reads TGTGCCAGCAGTAAGGGACAGGGGTGGGAGACCCAGTACTTC.

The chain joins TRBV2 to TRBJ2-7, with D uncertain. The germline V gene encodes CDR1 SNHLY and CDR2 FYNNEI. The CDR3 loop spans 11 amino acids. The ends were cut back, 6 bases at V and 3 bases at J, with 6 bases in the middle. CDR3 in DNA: TGTGCCAGCAGCCCCTACTACGAGCAGTACTTC. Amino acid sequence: CASSPYYEQYF.

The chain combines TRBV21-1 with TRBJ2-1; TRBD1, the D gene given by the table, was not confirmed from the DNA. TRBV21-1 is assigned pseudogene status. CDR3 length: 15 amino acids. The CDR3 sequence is CASSSQATGDHEQFF. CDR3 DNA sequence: TGTGCCAGCAGCTCCCAGGCTACAGGGGATCACGAGCAGTTCTTC.

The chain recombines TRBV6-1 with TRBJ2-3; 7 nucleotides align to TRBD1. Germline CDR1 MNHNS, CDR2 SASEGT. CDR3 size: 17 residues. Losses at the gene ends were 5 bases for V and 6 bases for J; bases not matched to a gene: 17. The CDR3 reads CASSKGAGGSLLDTQYF. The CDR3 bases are TGTGCCAGCAGTAAAGGGGCAGGGGGTAGCTTGTTGGATACGCAGTATTTT.